The 15 T cell receptor beta chains presented below share a single source sample, sequenced in a study of cytomegalovirus exposure and HLA in healthy donors (dated by TCRdb to 2016 to 2017). Receptor amplification or capture employed the immunoSEQ multiplex PCR assay. For the multiplex PCR, a mixture combining 60 forward primers for TCR Vbeta segments and 13 reverse primers for TCR Jbeta segments was used. As stored in TCRdb, this immuneACCESS dataset retains in-frame rearrangements with V and J assigned. A fraction of the clones does not appear; measured against another copy, unresolved V genes explain less than half of the discrepancy, and the remainder lacks a known reason. In this sample's table one finds about 200,000 clones. The ten largest clones capture around 1.1% of the sample. Material for sequencing was PBMCs. These TCRs come from a girl aged 2-10 years in good health and CMV-seropositive.

The V call is TRBV29-1, the J call TRBJ1-1; D may be TRBD1 (6 bases). V lost 5 bases to trimming and J lost 3 bases, with 13 bases between them. Germline CDR1 and CDR2: SQVTM and ANQGSEA. The CDR3 is 13 amino acids. The DNA of the CDR3 is TGCAGCGTTCAAACAGGGACGGACACTGAAGCTTTCTTT. Translated, it gives CSVQTGTDTEAFF.

The rearrangement links TRBV9 to TRBJ2-5; 8 bases line up with TRBD1. From germline, CDR1 is SGDLS and CDR2 YYNGEE. V gave up 2 bases and J gave up 2 bases; unmatched junction bases: 5. The CDR3 has 15 amino acids. CDR3 sequence reads: CASSVGDRTQETQYF. The CDR3 nucleotides read TGTGCCAGCAGCGTGGGGGACAGGACACAAGAGACCCAGTACTTC.

This chain connects TRBV7-9 to TRBJ2-4, with 7 positions matching TRBD1. V lost 1 base and J lost 4; bases outside the gene matches: 4. Germline loops: CDR1 SEHNR, CDR2 FQNEAQ (reference sequence). The CDR3 extends over 15 amino acids. The DNA of the CDR3 is TGTGCCAGCAGCTTAGTATCGGGACAGAAAAACATTCAGTACTTC. Translating it yields CASSLVSGQKNIQYF.

This rearrangement joins TRBV7-2 to TRBJ2-7; the match to TRBD2 covers 9 bases. The V and J ends lost 3 bases and 4 bases, in that order; junction bases with no gene match: 4. Germline lookup yields CDR1 SGHTA and CDR2 FQGNSA. The CDR3 covers 14 residues. Written as DNA, the CDR3 is TGTGCCAGCAGCTTTATAGCGGGAGAATACGAGCAGTACTTC. It is translated as CASSFIAGEYEQYF.

The J gene is TRBJ2-2, the V gene TRBV2, with D unresolved. Deletions cut 5 bases from V and 1 base from J, with 11 bases between. Germline V gene sequence: CDR1 SNHLY, CDR2 FYNNEI. This CDR3 has 15 amino acids. CDR3 nucleotides: TGTGCCAGCAGTTACATGGGCCGGAACACCGGGGAGCTGTTTTTT. Amino acids: CASSYMGRNTGELFF.

The CDR3 protein is CASSLESHRYNEQFF. CDR3 coding DNA: TGCGCCAGCAGCTTGGAGTCCCATCGGTACAATGAGCAGTTCTTC. This rearrangement joins TRBV5-1 to TRBJ2-1; no reliable D call. This CDR3 has 15 residues. V shed 0 bases and J shed 4 bases, with 11 bases lying between them. Germline V CDR1 and CDR2: SGHRS, YFSETQ.

This rearrangement joins TRBV6-5 to TRBJ2-7; a possible D gene is TRBD2 (7 bases). The CDR3 has 15 residues. The germline V gene encodes CDR1 MNHEY and CDR2 SVGAGI. The germline V and J ends were trimmed by 8 bases and 4 bases, with 21 bases remaining between them. In DNA form, the CDR3 reads TGTGCCAGCCTCCCGCCGGGGGGCTTAACTTACGAGCAGTACTTC. As protein: CASLPPGGLTYEQYF.

The chain couples TRBV18 to TRBJ1-2; no clear D gene. Per the germline V gene, CDR1 is KGHSH and CDR2 is LQKENI. Trimming cost V 0 bases and J 1 base, with 9 bases left between them. The CDR3 spans 15 residues. The CDR3 sequence is CASSPPIQFNYGYTF. CDR3 nucleotides: TGTGCCAGCTCACCACCGATACAGTTTAACTATGGCTACACCTTC.

This rearrangement joins TRBV28 to TRBJ2-1; D is undetermined. Germline V gene data show CDR1 as MDHEN and CDR2 as SYDVKM. CDR3 length: 12 amino acids. V was clipped by 6 bases and J by 0 bases, with 3 bases between them. CDR3 DNA sequence: TGTGCCAGCAGCGGCTCCTACAATGAGCAGTTCTTC. Amino acid sequence: CASSGSYNEQFF.

Turning to this clone: The sample holds other DNA sequences that translate to the same CDR3. The V call is TRBV28, the J call TRBJ1-1; unclear D gene. This CDR3 is built from 12 residues. V lost 3 bases to trimming and J lost 3 bases, with 5 bases between them. Per the germline V gene, CDR1 is MDHEN and CDR2 is SYDVKM. CDR3 nucleotides: TGTGCCAGCAGTTTGCGGGACACTGAAGCTTTCTTT. It codes for CASSLRDTEAFF.

CDR3 bases: TGTGCCAGCTCACCGGTTCTTCCCCGACAGGGGGCTGGAAACACCATATATTTT. Translating gives CASSPVLPRQGAGNTIYF. This chain links TRBV18 with TRBJ1-3, with 9 bases that match TRBD1. This CDR3 comprises 18 residues. CDR1 and CDR2 from the germline V gene are KGHSH and LQKENI. The V gene end was trimmed by 3 bases and the J gene end by 2 bases; junction bases not matched to a gene: 11.

The chain employs TRBV6-6 and TRBJ2-2; D possibly corresponds to TRBD1 (6 bases). Trimming took 5 bases from V and 1 from J, leaving 8 bases between them. The CDR3 sequence is 14 residues long. CDR1 and CDR2 from the germline V gene are MNHNY and SVGAGI (reference sequence). The CDR3 loop is CASSPTGNTGELFF. The CDR3, as DNA: TGTGCCAGCAGTCCGACAGGGAACACCGGGGAGCTGTTTTTT.

The genes are TRBV29-1 and TRBJ1-2; D not certain. Germline V lookup: CDR1 SQVTM, CDR2 ANQGSEA. The CDR3 loop spans 13 amino acids. V lost 4 bases and J lost 0, with 9 bases in between. Written as DNA, the CDR3 is TGCAGCGTTGCTAGGCAGCCTAACTATGGCTACACCTTC. It translates to CSVARQPNYGYTF.

The genes are TRBV2 and TRBJ2-7; 7 bases align to TRBD1. J was trimmed by 10 bases and V by 5 bases; bases with no gene match: 5. Germline V CDR1 and CDR2: SNHLY, FYNNEI. The CDR3 has 11 amino acids. CDR3 bases: TGTGCCAGCAGTCCGGGGACAGATCAGTACTTC. Residues: CASSPGTDQYF.

J is TRBJ2-5 and V is TRBV7-3; TRBD1 matches at 10 bases. The last part of the DNA fits TRBJ2-7 better; the J call may be wrong. CDR3 length: 14 amino acids. Germline CDR1 SGHTA, CDR2 FQGTGA. The CDR3: CASSLGTGVYEQYF. The CDR3 DNA sequence: TGTGCCAGCAGCTTAGGGACAGGGGTGTACGAGCAGTACTTC.